These 23 T cell receptor beta chains originate from one sample sequenced in a study of cytomegalovirus exposure and HLA in healthy donors. It was with 60 Vbeta and 13 Jbeta primers that the PCR ran. TCRdb's table, derived via immunoSEQ multiplex PCR, lists solely in-frame clones and lacks some. The sample shows 150,000 to 200,000 clones, approximately 79% of them seen only once. The source material was PBMCs. Source of these receptors: a girl aged 10 to 17 in good health and CMV-seropositive.

The chain is built from TRBV4-3 and TRBJ2-2, with 8 bases aligning to TRBD1. J was trimmed by 1 base and V by 0 bases; bases with no gene match: 13. The germline gives CDR1 LGHNA, CDR2 YSLEER. CDR3 size: 20 residues. The CDR3 region is CASSQDPNPTGAGNTGELFF. CDR3 in DNA: TGCGCCAGCAGCCAAGATCCGAACCCGACAGGGGCCGGGAACACCGGGGAGCTGTTTTTT.

The V gene is TRBV7-6, the J gene TRBJ1-5, with D tentatively TRBD1 (6 bases). The CDR3 is 14 residues long. V lost 3 bases to trimming and J lost 8 bases, with 14 bases between them. Per germline, CDR1 SGHVS and CDR2 FNYEAQ. CDR3 nucleotide sequence: TGTGCCAGCAGCTTTGGACAGTTTGGGGAGCCCCAGCATTTT. Its translation: CASSFGQFGEPQHF. The full variable domain, its missing parts supplied by reference TRBV7-6 and TRBJ1-5, is GAGVSQSPRYKVTKRGQDVALRCDPISGHVSLYWYRQALGQGPEFLTYFNYEAQQDKSGLPNDRFSAERPEGSISTLTIQRTEQRDSAMYRCASSFGQFGEPQHFGDGTRLSIL.

The chain joins TRBV7-9 to TRBJ1-5, with D possibly being TRBD1 (6 bases). The V end was cut by 5 bases, the J end by 1 base, with 12 bases between. CDR3 length: 15 amino acids. Germline V CDR1 and CDR2: SEHNR, FQNEAQ (reference sequence). CDR3 region: CASSGGTISNQPQHF. The DNA for the CDR3 is TGTGCCAGCAGCGGGGGCACAATCAGCAATCAGCCCCAGCATTTT.

This clone appeared a single time. The rearrangement joins TRBV6-6 to TRBJ1-3, with 10 bases lining up with TRBD1. There are 16 residues in the CDR3. The J segment lost 5 bases and the V segment lost 6 bases, leaving 10 bases of the junction unmatched. Germline V gives CDR1 MNHNY, CDR2 SVGAGI (reference sequence). CDR3 residues: CASRPTRQGARNTIYF. The CDR3 bases are TGTGCCAGCAGACCCACCCGACAGGGGGCTAGAAACACCATATATTTT.

The rearrangement joins TRBV4-3 to TRBJ2-3; possibly TRBD2 for D (6 bases). The CDR3 is 15 residues long. V lost 1 base, J lost 7 bases, and 15 bases lay in between. Per germline, CDR1 LGHNA and CDR2 YSLEER. CDR3 protein: CASSQVQRADNTQYF. CDR3 nucleotide sequence: TGCGCCAGCAGCCAAGTCCAGCGGGCTGACAATACGCAGTATTTT.

The V gene is TRBV27, the J gene TRBJ1-1; TRBD1 matches 8 bases. The V gene's germline CDR1 is MNHEY and CDR2 SMNVEV (reference sequence). The CDR3 extends over 13 amino acids. The junction had 3 bases not matched to a gene; V was cut back by 2 bases and J by 7 bases. The CDR3 coding sequence is TGTGCCAGCAGTTTACAGGGGGCGAATGAAGCTTTCTTT. Translated: CASSLQGANEAFF.

The genes are TRBV7-9 and TRBJ2-4; the D gene is possibly TRBD1 (6 bases). Trimming removed 5 bases from V and 0 bases from J, with 14 bases in between. CDR1 SEHNR and CDR2 FQNEAQ come from the germline V gene (reference sequence). This CDR3 is 16 amino acids long. CDR3 sequence reads: CASSQPQGLAKNIQYF. CDR3 sequence (DNA): TGTGCCAGCAGCCAACCGCAGGGGCTAGCCAAAAACATTCAGTACTTC.

The chain uses TRBV6-4 and TRBJ2-3, with 8 nucleotides matching TRBD2. This CDR3 has 16 residues. Germline CDR1 MRHNA, CDR2 SNTAGT. V shed 6 bases, J shed 5 bases, and the junction held 13 bases outside the gene matches. In DNA, the CDR3 is TGTGCCAGCAGCCCGGCGGGGGGCGCCGGTGGAGATACGCAGTATTTT. Residues: CASSPAGGAGGDTQYF.

The J gene is TRBJ2-3, the V gene TRBV5-6, with 9 bases fitting TRBD1. V dropped 0 bases and J dropped 11; count of bases not matched to a gene: 16. CDR3 length: 17 residues. The V gene's germline CDR1 is SGHDT and CDR2 YYEEEE. In DNA, the CDR3 is TGTGCCAGCAGCTTGGTCTCAGGACAGGGGCCCCACTCGGGGCAGTATTTT. This sequence encodes CASSLVSGQGPHSGQYF.

The V gene is TRBV7-9, the J gene TRBJ2-2; 9 bases agree with TRBD1. The CDR3 loop spans 15 amino acids. The V gene's germline CDR1 is SEHNR and CDR2 FQNEAQ (reference sequence). Trimming cost V 6 bases and J 3 bases; bases outside gene matches: 5. In DNA, the CDR3 is TGTGCCAGCAGTCACAGACAGGGGGACACCGGGGAGCTGTTTTTT. Translated: CASSHRQGDTGELFF.

The chain employs TRBV11-2 and TRBJ2-7; 7 nucleotides agree with TRBD2. The V and J ends lost 1 base and 2 bases, in that order; junction bases with no gene match: 5. Germline assignment: CDR1 SGHAT and CDR2 FQNNGV. The CDR3 has 15 residues. CDR3 coding DNA: TGTGCCAGCAGCTTAGTTTTAGCGGGTCCCTACGAGCAGTACTTC. Amino acid sequence: CASSLVLAGPYEQYF.

This chain connects TRBV4-1 to TRBJ2-5; 7 bases are a match to TRBD2. This CDR3 comprises 16 residues. Germline V gene data show CDR1 as MGHRA and CDR2 as YSYEKL. Losses at the gene ends were 0 bases for V and 3 bases for J; bases not matched to a gene: 7. The CDR3 region has the DNA TGCGCCAGCAGCCAAGACCTTCGGGGGGTCGAAGAGACCCAGTACTTC. Encoded protein: CASSQDLRGVEETQYF.

The chain uses TRBV6-5 and TRBJ1-2; D may be TRBD1 (5 bases). The CDR3 has 13 residues. Germline CDR1 MNHEY, CDR2 SVGAGI. The V and J ends lost 6 bases and 0 bases respectively, with 8 bases between them. The CDR3: CASRPGTNYGYTF. The CDR3 DNA reads as TGTGCCAGCAGGCCAGGGACTAACTATGGCTACACCTTC.

In its sample, this clone was seen a few times. The V gene is TRBV6-5, the J gene TRBJ1-1; D is possibly TRBD1 (6 bases). Per the germline V gene, CDR1 is MNHEY and CDR2 is SVGAGI. CDR3 size: 13 residues. V lost 5 bases and J lost 6, with 13 bases in between. CDR3 nucleotides: TGTGCCAGCAGTCCTTACAGGGACCCTGAAGCTTTCTTT. It specifies CASSPYRDPEAFF.

The chain combines TRBV10-3 with TRBJ2-2; D remains ambiguous. The CDR3 runs 14 residues. V was cut by 2 bases and J by 2 bases, with 6 bases left in between. Germline CDR1 and CDR2: ENHRY and SYGVKD. As DNA, the CDR3 is TGTGCCATCAGTGAGAGACAAAACACCGGGGAGCTGTTTTTT. Amino acids: CAISERQNTGELFF.

Only a few counts were recorded for this clone. J is TRBJ2-7 and V is TRBV9, with 10 positions matching TRBD2. J lost 4 bases, V lost 2 bases, and 6 bases had no gene match. CDR3 size: 15 residues. Germline V gene sequence: CDR1 SGDLS, CDR2 YYNGEE. The CDR3 DNA is TGTGCCAGCAGCGTTGCTAGCGGGGGAGCTTACGAGCAGTACTTC. This gives the protein CASSVASGGAYEQYF.

This clone came up once. This chain joins TRBV6-6 and TRBJ2-2, with 12 bases identical to TRBD2. The CDR3 runs 15 residues. Germline V lookup: CDR1 MNHNY, CDR2 SVGAGI (reference sequence). V shed 6 bases, J shed 7 bases, and the junction held 6 bases outside the gene matches. This CDR3 reads CASRASGGAVGELFF. For the CDR3, the DNA is TGTGCCAGCAGGGCTAGCGGGGGGGCCGTCGGGGAGCTGTTTTTT.

J is TRBJ1-2 and V is TRBV6-1; D possibly corresponds to TRBD1 (5 bases). This CDR3 region has 16 residues. Germline-derived CDR1 and CDR2 are MNHNS and SASEGT. V was clipped by 0 bases and J by 4 bases, with 15 bases between them. This CDR3 is CASSEAQAHAPYGYTF. CDR3 coding DNA: TGTGCCAGCAGTGAAGCACAGGCCCATGCCCCCTATGGCTACACCTTC.

J is TRBJ1-2 and V is TRBV6-5; 10 bases match TRBD1. Germline V gene data show CDR1 as MNHEY and CDR2 as SVGAGI. V trimming: 7 bases; J trimming: 0 bases; junction bases outside the gene matches: 2. The CDR3 totals 14 residues. As DNA, the CDR3 is TGTGCCAGCATAGGACAGGGGGCTAACTATGGCTACACCTTC. Translating it yields CASIGQGANYGYTF.

The chain uses TRBV13 and TRBJ2-2; TRBD2 is a possible D gene (6 bases). The CDR3 covers 14 residues. Looked up from germline, CDR1 is PRHDT and CDR2 is FYEKMQ (reference sequence). Deletions cut 5 bases from V and 1 base from J, with 8 bases between. The CDR3 spells CASSTGGNTGELFF. DNA of the CDR3: TGTGCCAGCAGCACCGGGGGGAACACCGGGGAGCTGTTTTTT. The full variable domain, with the rest looked up from reference TRBV13 and TRBJ2-2, is AAGVIQSPRHLIKEKRETATLKCYPIPRHDTVYWYQQGPGQDPQFLISFYEKMQSDKGSIPDRFSAQQFSDYHSELNMSSLELGDSALYFCASSTGGNTGELFFGEGSRLTVL.

The genes are TRBV6-9 and TRBJ2-5; maybe TRBD2 (5 bases). Germline lookup yields CDR1 MNHGY and CDR2 SVAAGI. There are 15 residues in the CDR3. V shed 0 bases and J shed 4 bases, with 12 bases lying between them. The CDR3 region has the DNA TGTGCCAGCAGTTATTCGGTAGGGAGCCCAGAGACCCAGTACTTC. Its translation: CASSYSVGSPETQYF.

V and J are TRBV9 and TRBJ1-2; 7 nucleotides match TRBD1. Germline assignment: CDR1 SGDLS and CDR2 YYNGEE. After removal of 3 bases from V and 4 bases from J, the junction contained 3 bases not matched to a gene. The CDR3 totals 13 residues. CDR3 protein: CASSEQGRYGYTF. In nucleotides, the CDR3 is TGTGCCAGCAGCGAACAGGGGCGCTATGGCTACACCTTC.

The chain uses TRBV7-6 and TRBJ2-3; D perhaps matches TRBD2 (6 bases). There are 15 residues in the CDR3. Germline lookup yields CDR1 SGHVS and CDR2 FNYEAQ. The V end lost 7 bases, the J end lost 4 bases, and 18 bases lay between the germline ends. The CDR3 region is CASNLQGGRADTQYF. The CDR3 nucleotides read TGTGCCAGCAATCTCCAGGGAGGAAGGGCAGATACGCAGTATTTT.